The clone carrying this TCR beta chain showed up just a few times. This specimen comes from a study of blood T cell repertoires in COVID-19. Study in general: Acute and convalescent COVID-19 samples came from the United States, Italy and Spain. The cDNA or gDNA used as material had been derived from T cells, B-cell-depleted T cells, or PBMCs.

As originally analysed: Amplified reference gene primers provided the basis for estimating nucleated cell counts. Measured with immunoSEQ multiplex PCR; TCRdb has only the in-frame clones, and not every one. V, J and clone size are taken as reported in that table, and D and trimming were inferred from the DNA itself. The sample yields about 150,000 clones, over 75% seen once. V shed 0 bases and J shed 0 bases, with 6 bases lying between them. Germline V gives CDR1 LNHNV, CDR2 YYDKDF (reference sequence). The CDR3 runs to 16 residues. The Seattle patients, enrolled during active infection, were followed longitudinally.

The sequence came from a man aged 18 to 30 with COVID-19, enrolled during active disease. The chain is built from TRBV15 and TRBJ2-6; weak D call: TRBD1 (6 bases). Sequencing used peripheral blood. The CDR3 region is CATSREGASGANVLTF. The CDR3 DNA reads TGTGCCACCAGCAGAGAGGGGGCCTCTGGGGCCAACGTCCTGACTTTC. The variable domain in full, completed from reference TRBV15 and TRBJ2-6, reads DAMVIQNPRYQVTQFGKPVTLSCSQTLNHNVMYWYQQKSSQAPKLLFHYYDKDFNNEADTPDNFQSRRPNTSFCFLDIRSPGLGDTAMYLCATSREGASGANVLTFGAGSRLTVL.